These T cell receptor beta chains were read from a single sample in a study of T cells in Graves' hyperthyroidism and ophthalmopathy. Each CDR3 protein gets one entry after TCRdb re-called the multiplex PCR reads with MiXCR. This repertoire shows some 370,000 distinct CDR3 sequences, approximately 18% found once; its top ten account for roughly 35%. The source material was blood. All receptors derive from a young woman with Graves' hyperthyroidism that later progressed to Graves' ophthalmopathy. Both conserved end residues are part of each CDR3. A D gene is named only where the DNA matches it firmly. Only some rows state a clone size, as once, few, many or a class for expanded clones.

j_call d_call v_call clone_size cdr3_nt cdr3_aa
TRBJ2-1 - TRBV2 many TGTGCCAGCAGTGAAGGTGAATCGCAGTTCTTC CASSEGESQFF
TRBJ2-3 - TRBV4-1 - TGCGCCAGCAGCCAAGATCCAGAGAGGGGTACAGATACGCAGTATTTT CASSQDPERGTDTQYF
TRBJ2-1 - TRBV7-3 few TGTGCCAGCAGCTCCCCGGGACTGAATAATGAGCAGTTCTTC CASSSPGLNNEQFF
TRBJ2-1 - TRBV4-1 - TGCGCCAGCAGCTCGAGCGGAGTGGGGCGCAATGAGCAGTTCTTC CASSSSGVGRNEQFF
TRBJ1-2 - TRBV19 many TGTGCCAGTAAAACAGGGATCGAACGCGGCTACACCTTC CASKTGIERGYTF
TRBJ1-2 TRBD1 TRBV2 - TGTGCCAGCAGACCGGGACAGGGGGGAAGTTATGGCTACACCTTC CASRPGQGGSYGYTF
TRBJ1-1 - TRBV10-3 once TGTGCCATCAGTGATGGTAGGGACACTGAAGCTTTCTTT CAISDGRDTEAFF
TRBJ1-6 - TRBV12-3/TRBV12-4 many TGTGCCAGCAGTTTAGTTAAATCATCAAACGCACCCCTCCACTTT CASSLVKSSNAPLHF
TRBJ2-7 TRBD2 TRBV7-2 - TGTGCCAGCAGCTTAGTGAGACTAGCGGGCGAGCAGTACTTC CASSLVRLAGEQYF
TRBJ2-2 - TRBV5-1 few TGCGCCAGCGGAGCACCGAGCGGGGAGCTGTTTTTT CASGAPSGELFF
TRBJ1-5 - TRBV19 many TGTGCCAGCAGGGATCCCAATCAGCCCCAGCATTTT CASRDPNQPQHF
TRBJ1-1 - TRBV12-3/TRBV12-4 many TGTGCCAGCAGTTCCCGACATACATACACTGAAGCTTTCTTT CASSSRHTYTEAFF
TRBJ1-2 TRBD1 TRBV2 many TGTGCCAGCAGGGACGACAGGGGAAGGGTTCGTGGCTACACCTTC CASRDDRGRVRGYTF
TRBJ2-1 TRBD2 TRBV10-3 many TGTGCCATCAGTGATAGCGGGCCGCTTAATGAGCAGTTCTTC CAISDSGPLNEQFF
TRBJ2-2 - TRBV20-1 many TGCAGTGCCACGGACTACACGAACACCGGGGAGCTGTTTTTT CSATDYTNTGELFF
TRBJ2-3 TRBD1 TRBV25-1 - TGTGCCAGCAGTGACCTCCCGGGACAGGGAGCAGATACGCAGTATTTT CASSDLPGQGADTQYF
TRBJ2-2 TRBD2 TRBV3-1 few TGTGCCAGCAGTTTGGGACTATCGAACACCGGGGAGCTGTTTTTT CASSLGLSNTGELFF